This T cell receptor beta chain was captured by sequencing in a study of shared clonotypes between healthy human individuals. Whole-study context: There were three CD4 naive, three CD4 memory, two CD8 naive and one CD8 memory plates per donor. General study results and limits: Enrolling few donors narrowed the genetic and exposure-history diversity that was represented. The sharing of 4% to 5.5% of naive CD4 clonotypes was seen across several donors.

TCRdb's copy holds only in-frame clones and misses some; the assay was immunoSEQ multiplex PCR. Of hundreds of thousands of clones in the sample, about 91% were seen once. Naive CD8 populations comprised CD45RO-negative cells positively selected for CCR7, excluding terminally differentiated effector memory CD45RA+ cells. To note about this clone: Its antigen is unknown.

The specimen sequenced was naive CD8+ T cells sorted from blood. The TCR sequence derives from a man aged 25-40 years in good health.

The CDR3 reads CASSAGLSYEQYF. In DNA form, the CDR3 reads TGTGCCAGCAGCGCCGGACTTTCCTACGAGCAGTACTTC. The chain employs TRBV9 and TRBJ2-7, with D perhaps TRBD2 (5 bases). The ends were cut back, 3 bases at V and 1 base at J, with 8 bases in the middle. This CDR3 region has 13 residues. Germline CDR1 and CDR2: SGDLS and YYNGEE.